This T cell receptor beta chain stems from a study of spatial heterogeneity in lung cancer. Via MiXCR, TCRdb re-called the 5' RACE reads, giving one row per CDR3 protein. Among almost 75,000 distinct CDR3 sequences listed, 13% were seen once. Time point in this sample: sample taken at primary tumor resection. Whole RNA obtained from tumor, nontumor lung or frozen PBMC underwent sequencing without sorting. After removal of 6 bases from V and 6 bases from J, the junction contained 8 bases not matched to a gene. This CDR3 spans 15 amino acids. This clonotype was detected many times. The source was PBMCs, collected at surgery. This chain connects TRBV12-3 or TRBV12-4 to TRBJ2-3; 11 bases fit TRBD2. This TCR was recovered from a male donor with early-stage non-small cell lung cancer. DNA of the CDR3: TGTGCCAGCAGCCTACTAGCGGGGGCTGGTGATACGCAGTATTTT. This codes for CASSLLAGAGDTQYF.